This T cell receptor beta chain appears in the sequencing data of a study of T cells in Graves' hyperthyroidism and ophthalmopathy. Trimming cost V 6 bases and J 0 bases, with 9 bases left between them. In germline, CDR1 is MNHEY, CDR2 SMNVEV (reference sequence). The CDR3 consists of 14 residues. The investigators amplified TCR beta CDR3 regions from RNA transcripts. The primer set for the first-round RT-PCR of the TCR CDR3 was HTBI. TCRdb recomputed calls from the multiplex PCR reads with MiXCR, one row per CDR3 protein. The sample has about 300,000 distinct CDR3 sequences; around 20% are singletons.

The chain combines TRBV27 with TRBJ2-4; D gene ambiguous. The sequenced material came from blood. The receptor comes from a man between 45 and 60 years old with Graves' ophthalmopathy. The CDR3 DNA follows: TGTGCCAGCAGGGAGATTTTAGCCAAAAACATTCAGTACTTC. It is translated as CASREILAKNIQYF.